The 4 T cell receptor beta chains presented below share a single source sample, sequenced in a study of technical replicates of blood from a handful of donors. Only in-frame clones appear in the TCRdb table, and some are missing; sequencing was by immunoSEQ multiplex PCR. The data contain roughly 70,000 clones, just over 90% of them singletons. Sequencing was performed on T cells isolated from PBMCs. These TCRs come from a human donor in good health.

V is TRBV6-5 and J is TRBJ2-7; D ambiguous. The germline CDR1 and CDR2 sequences are MNHEY and SVGAGI. CDR3 length equals 14 residues. V shed 0 bases and J shed 3 bases, with 9 bases lying between them. The CDR3 region is CASSYSKEIYEQYF. The CDR3 nucleotides are TGTGCCAGCAGTTACTCGAAAGAGATCTACGAGCAGTACTTC.

The chain carries TRBV4-2 and TRBJ2-5; 7 bases map to TRBD2. Trimming cost V 2 bases and J 5 bases; bases outside gene matches: 8. Germline loops: CDR1 LGHNA, CDR2 YNFKEQ. The CDR3 runs 15 residues. The CDR3 DNA sequence: TGTGCCAGCAGCCAACAGCGGGAAGGAGGGGAGACCCAGTACTTC. Its translation: CASSQQREGGETQYF.

The V gene is TRBV7-9, the J gene TRBJ2-7, with D tentatively TRBD1 (6 bases). V was clipped by 3 bases and J by 8 bases, with 14 bases between them. In germline, CDR1 is SEHNR, CDR2 FQNEAQ (reference sequence). CDR3 length: 13 amino acids. The CDR3 loop is CASSFPRGFQQYF. CDR3 DNA: TGTGCCAGCAGCTTCCCGAGGGGGTTTCAGCAGTACTTC.

The J gene is TRBJ2-7, the V gene TRBV7-6; 7 nucleotides align to TRBD2. V was pared by 0 bases and J by 5 bases, with 4 bases of the junction left unmatched. Germline lookup yields CDR1 SGHVS and CDR2 FNYEAQ. The CDR3 is 14 residues long. The CDR3 loop is CASSLASGYDEQYF. CDR3 nucleotides: TGTGCCAGCAGCTTAGCTAGCGGGTATGACGAGCAGTACTTC. The whole variable domain, remainder taken from reference TRBV7-6 and TRBJ2-7, is GAGVSQSPRYKVTKRGQDVALRCDPISGHVSLYWYRQALGQGPEFLTYFNYEAQQDKSGLPNDRFSAERPEGSISTLTIQRTEQRDSAMYRCASSLASGYDEQYFGPGTRLTVT.